These 9 T cell receptor beta chains originate from one sample sequenced in a study of T cell responses to AZD1222 COVID-19 vaccine. The table came from immunoSEQ multiplex PCR; TCRdb's copy has only in-frame clones and leaves some out. The sample lists 100,000 to 150,000 clones; 90% were seen once. This material consisted of peripheral blood, taken 28 days after the second dose of the MenACWY control vaccine. These receptors came from an adult who received the MenACWY meningococcal vaccine as a control.

The V call is TRBV18, the J call TRBJ2-7; possibly TRBD2 for D (6 bases). The CDR3 has 15 amino acids. V shed 2 bases and J shed 3 bases, with 14 bases lying between them. Germline V CDR1 and CDR2: KGHSH, LQKENI. CDR3 residues: CASSPFKVEGYEQYF. The CDR3 nucleotides read TGTGCCAGCTCACCATTTAAGGTGGAGGGCTACGAGCAGTACTTC.

The chain combines TRBV29-1 with TRBJ1-2, with TRBD1 identical over 8 bases. The CDR3 has 14 residues. Losses at the gene ends were 2 bases for V and 7 bases for J; bases not matched to a gene: 9. Germline loops: CDR1 SQVTM, CDR2 ANQGSEA. CDR3 nucleotide sequence: TGCAGCGTTGAACCTATCCAGGGGGCAAGTGGCTACACCTTC. Translating it yields CSVEPIQGASGYTF. The whole variable domain, remainder taken from reference TRBV29-1 and TRBJ1-2, is SAVISQKPSRDICQRGTSLTIQCQVDSQVTMMFWYRQQPGQSLTLIATANQGSEATYESGFVIDKFPISRPNLTFSTLTVSNMSPEDSSIYLCSVEPIQGASGYTFGSGTRLTVV.

This chain links TRBV10-3 with TRBJ2-4; 10 bases line up with TRBD1. V lost 2 bases to trimming and J lost 0 bases; unmatched junction nucleotides: 1. Germline V CDR1 and CDR2: ENHRY, SYGVKD. The CDR3 runs to 16 residues. CDR3 protein: CAISEGDRGAKNIQYF. The CDR3 coding sequence is TGTGCCATCAGTGAGGGGGACAGGGGAGCCAAAAACATTCAGTACTTC.

This clone was seen only a few times. This sequence joins TRBV7-2 and TRBJ2-1; weak D call: TRBD1 (5 bases). CDR3 length: 12 amino acids. V shed 5 bases and J shed 8 bases, with 10 bases lying between them. Germline V lookup: CDR1 SGHTA, CDR2 FQGNSA. The CDR3 loop reads CASSPGWDEQFF. CDR3 coding DNA: TGTGCCAGCAGCCCAGGGTGGGATGAGCAGTTCTTC.

The chain combines TRBV5-8 with TRBJ2-3; tentatively, D is TRBD2 (7 bases). Germline-derived CDR1 and CDR2 are SGHTS and YDEGEE. The V end lost 9 bases, the J end lost 3 bases, and 17 bases lay between the germline ends. This CDR3 has 14 amino acids. The DNA for the CDR3 is TGTGCCATCCCCGAGGGGGGGTTTACAGATACGCAGTATTTT. It is translated as CAIPEGGFTDTQYF.

This clone was seen a single time. The chain carries TRBV7-8 and TRBJ2-7, with D unresolved. The germline CDR1 and CDR2 sequences are SGHVS and FQNEAQ. This CDR3 is 14 amino acids long. V shed 5 bases and J shed 6 bases, with 17 bases lying between them. The CDR3 loop is CASSPLASSGEQYF. The CDR3 DNA is TGTGCCAGCAGCCCGCTCGCTAGTTCCGGCGAGCAGTACTTC.

The V gene is TRBV11-3, the J gene TRBJ2-3; no clear D gene. V was pared by 5 bases and J by 1 base, with 1 base between. CDR3 length: 11 residues. Germline V gives CDR1 SGHNT, CDR2 YENEEA. In DNA form, the CDR3 reads TGTGCCAGCAGCCGCACAGATACGCAGTATTTT. It is translated as CASSRTDTQYF.

The chain has TRBV11-2 and TRBJ2-7; D possibly corresponds to TRBD2 (6 bases). CDR3 length: 14 residues. The V end lost 5 bases, the J end lost 2 bases, and 13 bases lay between the germline ends. Germline assignment: CDR1 SGHAT and CDR2 FQNNGV. The CDR3 is CASSPGWGAYEQYF. The CDR3, as DNA: TGTGCCAGCAGCCCAGGTTGGGGGGCCTACGAGCAGTACTTC.

The V and J genes are TRBV5-1 and TRBJ2-1; 13 nucleotides agree with TRBD2. CDR3 length equals 15 residues. Germline values: CDR1 SGHRS, CDR2 YFSETQ. Trimming at V came to 4 bases and at J to 6 bases, leaving 4 bases not matched to a gene. The CDR3 region is CASSMGLAGSNEQFF. The CDR3 nucleotides read TGCGCCAGCAGCATGGGACTAGCGGGATCCAATGAGCAGTTCTTC.